Below, 12 T cell receptor beta chains from the same sample are listed, as sequenced in a study of blood T cells in healthy people across ages. A J-beta primer mix and a sample-barcoded 5' primer were used in a second PCR of roughly 6 to 11 cycles. A single record per CDR3 protein comes from TCRdb applying MiXCR to the 5' RACE reads. The sample includes hundreds of thousands of distinct CDR3 sequences, 58% seen only once; the top ten take 30% to 40%. What was sequenced was blood. These receptors were obtained from a man in his sixties in good health.

This clonotype was seen more than once but under ten times. A much larger clone lies one base from this, so it may be a read error. The chain is built from TRBV20-1 and TRBJ2-7; D not certain. The CDR3 totals 13 residues. Germline V gene data show CDR1 as DFQATT and CDR2 as SNEGSKA (reference sequence). Trimming shortened V by 7 bases and J by 5 bases, and 18 bases separated the two germline ends. The CDR3, as DNA: TGCAGTGTTGCGGACCCTACAAAGAACGAGCAGTACTTC. It codes for CSVADPTKNEQYF.

V usage is TRBV7-2 and J usage is TRBJ1-2, with D possibly matching TRBD1 (6 bases). Germline assignment: CDR1 SGHTA and CDR2 FQGNSA. V lost 5 bases to trimming and J lost 0 bases, with 10 bases between them. The CDR3 is 14 amino acids. The CDR3 DNA follows: TGTGCCAGCAGCGAAAACAGGGCTAACTATGGCTACACCTTC. Translation: CASSENRANYGYTF.

This clonotype was recorded once. One end of the junction is discordant with germline, which a read error may explain. The J gene is TRBJ2-6, the V gene TRBV5-1; tentative D call: TRBD1 (5 bases). This CDR3 is built from 16 residues. CDR1 and CDR2 from the germline V gene are SGHRS and YFSETQ. Here the CDR3 reads CASSLGTSSGANVPTF. The CDR3 DNA is TGCGCCAGCAGCTTGGGTACCAGCTCTGGGGCCAACGTCCCGACTTTC.

This clonotype was seen only a few times. The chain combines TRBV15 with TRBJ1-6; D is undetermined. The CDR3 length is 14 residues. The germline V gene encodes CDR1 LNHNV and CDR2 YYDKDF (reference sequence). V dropped 1 base and J dropped 5 bases, with 6 bases sitting between them. DNA of the CDR3: TGTGCCACCAGCAGAGGCGAGAATAATTCACCCCTCCACTTT. Translated, it gives CATSRGENNSPLHF.

This CDR3 is CASSLGESYEQYF. CDR3 nucleotides: TGTGCCAGCAGCTTAGGAGAATCCTACGAGCAGTACTTC. The rearrangement links TRBV11-3 to TRBJ2-7, with D uncertain. This CDR3 comprises 13 residues. CDR1 is SGHNT and CDR2 is YENEEA in the germline V gene. V was clipped by 1 base and J by 1 base, with 5 bases between them.

Concerning this clonotype: A much larger clone sits a single nucleotide away, making a read error possible. The V and J genes are TRBV5-1 and TRBJ2-5, with a tentative D call TRBD1 (6 bases). V was trimmed by 3 bases and J by 3 bases, leaving 9 bases between them. The germline V gene has CDR1 SGHRS and CDR2 YFSETQ. This CDR3 contains 13 residues. CDR3 amino acids: CASSCGQKETQYF. CDR3 nucleotide sequence: TGCGCCAGCAGCTGCGGACAGAAAGAGACCCAGTACTTC.

There are many counts of this clonotype. The chain uses TRBV10-1 and TRBJ2-5, with 9 bases identical to TRBD1. With 1 base clipped from V and 5 bases from J, the junction kept 5 bases outside the gene matches. The CDR3 length is 15 residues. Germline V CDR1 and CDR2: WNHNN, SYGVQD (reference sequence). CDR3 in amino acids: CASSEFGQGRETQYF. CDR3 in DNA: TGCGCCAGCAGTGAGTTCGGACAGGGGCGGGAGACCCAGTACTTC.

J is TRBJ1-6 and V is TRBV20-1; D is possibly TRBD1 (5 bases). V was cut by 5 bases and J by 8 bases, with 16 bases left in between. CDR1 is DFQATT, CDR2 SNEGSKA, per germline (reference sequence). The length of the CDR3 is 14 residues. The CDR3: CSARPGGEDSPLHF. CDR3 DNA: TGCAGTGCTCGCCCGGGGGGGGAAGATTCACCCCTCCACTTT.

This clonotype has a handful of counts. J is TRBJ1-2 and V is TRBV29-1, with a weak D call TRBD1 (6 bases). Germline CDR1 SQVTM, CDR2 ANQGSEA. This CDR3 region has 13 residues. Trimming pared 5 bases from V and 4 bases from J, leaving 14 bases between. CDR3: CSVRDRQSYGYTF. The CDR3 bases are TGCAGCGTTCGTGACAGGCAATCCTATGGCTACACCTTC.

The V gene is TRBV5-6, the J gene TRBJ1-2; D is unclear. This CDR3 is 13 amino acids long. Germline values: CDR1 SGHDT, CDR2 YYEEEE. V was clipped by 0 bases and J by 4 bases, with 7 bases between them. CDR3 in amino acids: CASSLETPYGYTF. CDR3 coding DNA: TGTGCCAGCAGCTTGGAGACGCCCTATGGCTACACCTTC. The full variable domain, rest sourced from reference TRBV5-6 and TRBJ1-2, is DAGVTQSPTHLIKTRGQQVTLRCSPKSGHDTVSWYQQALGQGPQFIFQYYEEEERQRGNFPDRFSGHQFPNYSSELNVNALLLGDSALYLCASSLETPYGYTFGSGTRLTVV.

The chain recombines TRBV7-8 with TRBJ1-6, with D possibly TRBD1 on 5 matching bases. V lost 8 bases to trimming and J lost 5 bases, with 13 bases between them. CDR1 is SGHVS, CDR2 FQNEAQ, per germline. This CDR3 is built from 14 residues. The CDR3 spells CASRPDNHNSPLHF. The CDR3 DNA sequence: TGTGCCAGCCGTCCGGACAACCATAATTCACCCCTCCACTTT.

The CDR3: CASSSPPGRGIYGYTF. The DNA of the CDR3 is TGTGCCAGCAGTTCCCCCCCCGGCAGGGGGATCTATGGCTACACCTTC. This rearrangement joins TRBV12-3 or TRBV12-4 to TRBJ1-2, with 7 bases fitting TRBD1. With V trimmed by 4 bases and J by 4 bases, 12 bases remained unmatched. CDR3 length: 16 residues.